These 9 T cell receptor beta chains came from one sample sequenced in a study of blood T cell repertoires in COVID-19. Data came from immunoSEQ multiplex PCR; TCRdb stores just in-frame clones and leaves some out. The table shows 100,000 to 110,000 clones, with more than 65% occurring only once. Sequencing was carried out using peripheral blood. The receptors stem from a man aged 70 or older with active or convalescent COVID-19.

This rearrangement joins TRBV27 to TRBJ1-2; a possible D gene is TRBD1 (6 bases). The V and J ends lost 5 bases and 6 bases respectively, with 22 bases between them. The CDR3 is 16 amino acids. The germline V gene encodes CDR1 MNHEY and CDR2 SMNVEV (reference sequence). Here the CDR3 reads CASSPAPGGVGDGYTF. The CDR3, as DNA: TGTGCCAGCAGTCCCGCCCCGGGGGGCGTCGGGGATGGCTACACCTTC.

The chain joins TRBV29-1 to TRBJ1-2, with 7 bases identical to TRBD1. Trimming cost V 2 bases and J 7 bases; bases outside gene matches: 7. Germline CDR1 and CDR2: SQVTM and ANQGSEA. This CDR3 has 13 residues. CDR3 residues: CSVERQGISGYTF. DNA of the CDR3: TGCAGCGTTGAAAGACAGGGTATCTCTGGCTACACCTTC.

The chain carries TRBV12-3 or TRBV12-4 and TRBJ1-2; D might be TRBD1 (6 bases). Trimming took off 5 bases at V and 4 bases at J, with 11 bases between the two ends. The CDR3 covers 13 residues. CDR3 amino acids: CASSRQAAYGYTF. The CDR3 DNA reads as TGTGCCAGCAGTCGACAGGCCGCCTATGGCTACACCTTC.

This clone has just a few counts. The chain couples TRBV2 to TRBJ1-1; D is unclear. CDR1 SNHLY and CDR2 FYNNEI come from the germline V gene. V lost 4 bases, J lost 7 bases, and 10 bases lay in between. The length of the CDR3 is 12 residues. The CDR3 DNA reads TGTGCCAGCAGTGGAGGGTCCGGTGAAGCTTTCTTT. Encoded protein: CASSGGSGEAFF.

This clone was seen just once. The CDR3 loop is CASSLGGQLRLYF. The CDR3 coding sequence is TGTGCCAGCAGCTTAGGGGGCCAGCTCAGGCTGTACTTC. This sequence joins TRBV7-9 and TRBJ2-5; D might be TRBD1 (5 bases). The V end lost 1 base, the J end lost 13 bases, and 16 bases lay between the germline ends. The germline V gene encodes CDR1 SEHNR and CDR2 FQNEAQ (reference sequence). The CDR3 length is 13 residues.

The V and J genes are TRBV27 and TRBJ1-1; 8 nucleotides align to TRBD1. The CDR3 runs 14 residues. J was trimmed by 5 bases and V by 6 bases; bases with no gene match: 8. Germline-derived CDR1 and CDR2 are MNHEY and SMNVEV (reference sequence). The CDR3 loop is CASREDRGGTEAFF. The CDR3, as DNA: TGTGCCAGCAGGGAAGACAGGGGAGGGACTGAAGCTTTCTTT.

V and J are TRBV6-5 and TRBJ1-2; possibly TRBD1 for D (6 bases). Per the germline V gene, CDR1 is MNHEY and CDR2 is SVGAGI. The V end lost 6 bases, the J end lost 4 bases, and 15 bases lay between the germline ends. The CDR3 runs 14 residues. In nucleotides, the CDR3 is TGTGCCAGCAGCGCGACAGGCGGCGGCTATGGCTACACCTTC. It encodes CASSATGGGYGYTF.

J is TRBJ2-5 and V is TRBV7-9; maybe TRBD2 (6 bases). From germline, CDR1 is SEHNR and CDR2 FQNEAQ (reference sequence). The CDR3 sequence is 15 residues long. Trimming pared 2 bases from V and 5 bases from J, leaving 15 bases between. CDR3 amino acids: CASSLTRGVSETQYF. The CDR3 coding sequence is TGTGCCAGCAGCTTAACCCGCGGGGTTAGCGAGACCCAGTACTTC. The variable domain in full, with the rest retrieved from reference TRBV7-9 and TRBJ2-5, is DTGVSQNPRHKITKRGQNVTFRCDPISEHNRLYWYRQTLGQGPEFLTYFQNEAQLEKSRLLSDRFSAERPKGSFSTLEIQRTEQGDSAMYLCASSLTRGVSETQYFGPGTRLLVL.

DNA of the CDR3: TGCGCCAGCAGCTTGGCCGTGGGACAGGGCCACGAGCAGTACTTC. Amino acids: CASSLAVGQGHEQYF. The chain couples TRBV5-1 to TRBJ2-7; 9 bases match TRBD1. The CDR3 contains 15 residues. V gave up 0 bases and J gave up 5 bases; unmatched junction bases: 6. Germline V gives CDR1 SGHRS, CDR2 YFSETQ.